Listed below are T cell receptor beta chains from one sample, sequenced in a study of blood T cell repertoires in COVID-19. TCRdb's copy holds only in-frame clones and misses some; the assay was immunoSEQ multiplex PCR. The repertoire holds around 190,000 clones, 75% to 85% seen once, with approximately 11% in the top ten. Sequenced: peripheral blood. These receptors were obtained from a woman aged 40 to 50 with COVID-19, enrolled during active disease. CDR3s include the opening cysteine and the closing phenylalanine or tryptophan. D genes are given only for firm matches. Expanded clones are given a class, and other clones once, few, many or no size at all.

size	V	J	D	DNA	CDR3
NA	TRBV3-1/TRBV3-2	TRBJ2-1	NA	TGTGCCAGCAGCCAAGATTTACAGATTCAGTTCTTC	CASSQDLQIQFF
NA	TRBV9	TRBJ2-7	NA	TGTGCCAGCAGCGTAGCTTTGGACACTTACGAGCAGTACTTC	CASSVALDTYEQYF
NA	TRBV11-3	TRBJ2-1	TRBD2	TGTGCCAGCAGCTTACTTACTAGCGGATACAATGAGCAGTTCTTC	CASSLLTSGYNEQFF
NA	TRBV13	TRBJ2-1	TRBD2	TGTGCCCCAATAAACGGGAGGGGGATCTACAATGAGCAGTTCTTC	CAPINGRGIYNEQFF
NA	TRBV7-2	TRBJ1-4	NA	TGTGCCAGCAAAACAGCAGTAACTAATGAAAAACTGTTTTTT	CASKTAVTNEKLFF
NA	TRBV6-6	TRBJ2-7	NA	TGTGCCAGCAGTAGCCATAGCCCGGACTCCTACGAGCAGTACTTC	CASSSHSPDSYEQYF
NA	TRBV28	TRBJ2-1	TRBD2	TGTGCCAGCAGTCTAGCCCGGACTAGCGGGAGGGCCAACGATGAGCAGTTCTTC	CASSLARTSGRANDEQFF
NA	TRBV30	TRBJ1-6	NA	TGTGCCTGGAAGACAGTCTGGACCCTCCACTTT	CAWKTVWTLHF
NA	TRBV7-9	TRBJ1-2	NA	TGTGCCAGCACCCCGATTGGGGCTGGCTACACCTTC	CASTPIGAGYTF
NA	TRBV9	TRBJ2-1	TRBD2	TGTGCCAGCAGCGTAGCTAGCGGGAATGAGGGTGAGCAGTTCTTC	CASSVASGNEGEQFF
NA	TRBV27	TRBJ1-2	TRBD1	TGTGCCAGCAGTCTGGACAGGGGGAGCTATGGCTACACCTTC	CASSLDRGSYGYTF
NA	TRBV12-3/TRBV12-4	TRBJ1-1	NA	TGTGCCAGCAGCCAACAGCTGAACACTGAAGCTTTCTTT	CASSQQLNTEAFF
NA	TRBV30	TRBJ2-1	NA	TGTGCCTGGAGTGTACTGCGGACACATGAGCAGTTCTTC	CAWSVLRTHEQFF
NA	TRBV4-1	TRBJ2-5	NA	TGCGCCAGCAGCCAAGTGGGCTTGGAGACCCAGTACTTC	CASSQVGLETQYF
NA	TRBV7-3	TRBJ2-2	TRBD1	TGTGCCAGCAGCCTGACAGGGGGCGCTTACACCGGGGAGCTGTTTTTT	CASSLTGGAYTGELFF
NA	TRBV7-8	TRBJ2-2	NA	TGTGCCAGCAGCTCAGGCGTCGGCACCGGGGAGCTGTTTTTT	CASSSGVGTGELFF
NA	TRBV7-8	TRBJ2-1	TRBD2	TGTGCCAGCAGCTCGGGACTAGCGGGGTGGTACAATGAGCAGTTCTTC	CASSSGLAGWYNEQFF
few	TRBV19	TRBJ1-5	TRBD1	TGTGCCAGTAGTATTACCGACAGGGGAAATCAGCCCCAGCATTTT	CASSITDRGNQPQHF
once	TRBV11-2	TRBJ2-5	NA	TGTGCCAGCAGCTTTTTTCCCCTCGAAGAGACCCAGTACTTC	CASSFFPLEETQYF
NA	TRBV18	TRBJ1-4	NA	TGTGCCAGCTCACTTTTCTTGCAGGGCCCGGTCGGTGAAAAACTGTTTTTT	CASSLFLQGPVGEKLFF
NA	TRBV15	TRBJ1-5	NA	TGTGCCACCAGCAGAGATCGCACAGGGACCAAGCATTTT	CATSRDRTGTKHF
NA	TRBV7-9	TRBJ2-7	TRBD1	TGTGCCAGCAGCTCCGAAGACCCAGGACAGGGAATGAACGAGCAGTACTTC	CASSSEDPGQGMNEQYF
once	TRBV10-1	TRBJ1-1	NA	TGCGCCAGCAGTAGGGACATCATGAACACTGAAGCTTTCTTT	CASSRDIMNTEAFF
once	TRBV19	TRBJ1-5	NA	TGTGCCACCCGAAGGGGGGGGACATACGATCAGCCCCAGCATTTT	CATRRGGTYDQPQHF
NA	TRBV7-9	TRBJ1-5	NA	TGTGCCAGCAGCTCCTCCCATGGGCAGGGGTGGAATCAGCCCCAGCATTTT	CASSSSHGQGWNQPQHF
NA	TRBV30	TRBJ1-5	TRBD1	TGTGCCTGGAGTCCGGACAGGGGATATAGCAATCAGCCCCAGCATTTT	CAWSPDRGYSNQPQHF
NA	TRBV28	TRBJ1-2	NA	TGTGCCAGTCGGGACACCTATGGCTACACCTTC	CASRDTYGYTF
NA	TRBV6-4	TRBJ1-2	NA	TGTGCCAGCAGTGAGGGAGGTGGCTACACCTTC	CASSEGGGYTF
NA	TRBV6-5	TRBJ2-5	NA	TGTGCCAGCAGTTACTCCCCCGCAACGGGGGAGACCCAGTACTTC	CASSYSPATGETQYF
NA	TRBV6-4	TRBJ1-5	NA	TGTGCCAGCAGTGGAGTAGGGGATCAGCCCCAGCATTTT	CASSGVGDQPQHF
NA	TRBV4-1	TRBJ2-2	NA	TGCGCCAGCAGCCAAGGACTCCTCACCGGGGAGCTGTTTTTT	CASSQGLLTGELFF
NA	TRBV20-1	TRBJ2-7	TRBD2	TGCAGTGCTAGTAATACCGGGACTAGCGGCTACGAGCAGTACTTC	CSASNTGTSGYEQYF
NA	TRBV29-1	TRBJ2-3	NA	TGCAGCGTTGCGGCGGGGGCCGGCACAGATACGCAGTATTTT	CSVAAGAGTDTQYF
NA	TRBV7-9	TRBJ2-3	TRBD2	TGTGCCAGCAGCTTAGGCCGGGCTAGCGGACACACAGATACGCAGTATTTT	CASSLGRASGHTDTQYF
NA	TRBV7-8	TRBJ1-2	NA	TGTGCCAGCAGCTTAGCCATGGAGGGCGGCTACACCTTC	CASSLAMEGGYTF
NA	TRBV18	TRBJ2-1	NA	TGTGCCAGCTCACCGCTCGACACATACAATGAGCAGTTCTTC	CASSPLDTYNEQFF
once	TRBV27	TRBJ1-2	NA	TGTGCCAGCAGTCAACAGGGCCACTATGGCTACACCTTC	CASSQQGHYGYTF
NA	TRBV5-1	TRBJ2-1	TRBD2	TGCGCCAGCAGCTCCGGGACTAGCGGGCCCGCGAGCTCCTACAATGAGCAGTTCTTC	CASSSGTSGPASSYNEQFF